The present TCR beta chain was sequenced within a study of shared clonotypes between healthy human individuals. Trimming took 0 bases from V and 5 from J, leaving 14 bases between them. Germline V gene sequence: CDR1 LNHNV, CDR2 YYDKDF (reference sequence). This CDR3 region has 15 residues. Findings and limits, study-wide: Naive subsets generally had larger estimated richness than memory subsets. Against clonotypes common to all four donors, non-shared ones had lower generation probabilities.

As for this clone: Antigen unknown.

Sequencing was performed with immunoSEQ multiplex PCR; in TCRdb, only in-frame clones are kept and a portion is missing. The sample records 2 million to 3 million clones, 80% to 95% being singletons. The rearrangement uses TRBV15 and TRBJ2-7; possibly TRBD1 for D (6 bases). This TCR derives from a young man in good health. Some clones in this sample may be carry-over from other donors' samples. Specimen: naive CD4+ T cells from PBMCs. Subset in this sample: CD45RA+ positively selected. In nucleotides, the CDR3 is TGTGCCACCAGCAGAGATCCCAGGGGCCCCAACGAGCAGTACTTC. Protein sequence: CATSRDPRGPNEQYF.